This T cell receptor (beta chain) was captured in a study of blood T cell repertoires in COVID-19. In the study overall: Researchers got acute and convalescent COVID-19 samples from the United States, Italy and Spain.

Study processing details: Cell counts per sample came from amplifying reference gene primers. TCRdb's table, derived via immunoSEQ multiplex PCR, lists solely in-frame clones and lacks some. V and J calls plus clone size are reproduced from that table; the DNA served to infer D and trimming. Of about 120,000 clones in the sample, about 85% are singletons; the top ten hold 3.9%. The germline gives CDR1 LNHNV, CDR2 YYDKDF (reference sequence). Trimming took 1 base from V and 2 from J; bases not matched to a gene: 4. The CDR3 runs to 15 residues. The chain links TRBV15 to TRBJ2-7; 8 bases match TRBD2. The sequenced sample consisted of peripheral blood. This TCR came from a man aged 55 to 70 with acute or convalescent COVID-19. In DNA, the CDR3 is TGTGCCACCAGCAGAGGGGGTAGCGGGACCTACGAGCAGTACTTC. Protein: CATSRGGSGTYEQYF.